This TCR beta chain appears in the sequencing data of a study of blood T cell repertoires in COVID-19. The CDR3 is 18 residues long. V was pared by 3 bases and J by 9 bases, with 28 bases between. The germline V gene has CDR1 MNHEY and CDR2 SMNVEV (reference sequence). The data were produced by immunoSEQ multiplex PCR, yet TCRdb's version contains in-frame clones alone and is incomplete. The sample includes 37,000 or so clones, about 88% seen only once; the top ten take 12%. The chain couples TRBV27 to TRBJ2-3, with D possibly being TRBD2 (6 bases). The TCR was taken from a man between 60 and 75 years old with active COVID-19. Sequencing was carried out using peripheral blood. The CDR3 spells CASSFHPLGLRNSETQYF. DNA of the CDR3: TGTGCCAGCAGTTTCCACCCCCTGGGACTTCGGAACAGTGAGACGCAGTATTTT.